This note documents a single T cell receptor beta chain sequence. The data originate from a study of blood T cell repertoires in COVID-19. Germline V gives CDR1 SQVTM, CDR2 ANQGSEA. The CDR3 totals 13 residues. Trimming cost V 6 bases and J 4 bases, with 13 bases left between them. Repertoires were generated with immunoSEQ multiplex PCR, while TCRdb's copy carries only in-frame clones and drops some. The sample has just over 150,000 clones; 80% are singletons. The sample consisted of peripheral blood. This TCR was sampled from a man aged 60-69 years with acute or convalescent COVID-19. The gene calls are TRBV29-1 and TRBJ1-5, with a possible D match to TRBD1 (5 bases). The CDR3 bases are TGCAGCGTGGGGGGGGGACGTAATCAGCCCCAGCATTTT. This gives the protein CSVGGGRNQPQHF. Full variable domain (rest looked up from reference TRBV29-1 and TRBJ1-5): SAVISQKPSRDICQRGTSLTIQCQVDSQVTMMFWYRQQPGQSLTLIATANQGSEATYESGFVIDKFPISRPNLTFSTLTVSNMSPEDSSIYLCSVGGGRNQPQHFGDGTRLSIL.